The 23 T cell receptor beta chains listed next were all sequenced from one sample in a study of shared clonotypes between healthy human individuals. TCRdb's copy holds only in-frame clones and misses some; the assay was immunoSEQ multiplex PCR. This sample has 550,000 to 600,000 clones, with around 78% found just once. What was sequenced was PBMCs. These receptors were obtained from a woman between 35 and 50 years old in good health. Some clones in this sample may be carry-over from other donors' samples.

This clone was detected once. The chain couples TRBV14 to TRBJ2-3; TRBD2 might be the D (6 bases). Germline-derived CDR1 and CDR2 are SGHDN and FVKESK. The V end was cut by 2 bases, the J end by 6 bases, with 15 bases between. The CDR3 length is 15 residues. The CDR3 protein is CASSQPVGRADTQYF. The CDR3 DNA reads TGTGCCAGCAGCCAACCGGTCGGGAGAGCGGATACGCAGTATTTT.

This chain uses TRBV5-4 with TRBJ1-1; D is possibly TRBD1 (5 bases). The germline CDR1 and CDR2 sequences are SGHNT and YYREEE (reference sequence). Trimming took 4 bases from V and 11 from J, leaving 12 bases between them. The CDR3 is 11 amino acids. This chain's CDR3 is CASSQMGDAFF. The CDR3 DNA reads as TGTGCCAGCAGCCAGATGGGGGACGCTTTCTTT. The whole variable domain, remainder taken from reference TRBV5-4 and TRBJ1-1, is ETGVTQSPTHLIKTRGQQVTLRCSSQSGHNTVSWYQQALGQGPQFIFQYYREEENGRGNFPPRFSGLQFPNYSSELNVNALELDDSALYLCASSQMGDAFFGQGTRLTVV.

This clone was seen a handful of times. The rearrangement joins TRBV7-6 to TRBJ1-1; 8 bases match TRBD1. The CDR3 length is 15 residues. The germline V gene encodes CDR1 SGHVS and CDR2 FNYEAQ. Trimming at V came to 5 bases and at J to 1 base, leaving 6 bases not matched to a gene. This CDR3 is CASSQQGAKNTEAFF. CDR3 DNA sequence: TGTGCCAGCAGCCAGCAGGGGGCGAAGAACACTGAAGCTTTCTTT.

The chain uses TRBV6-8 and TRBJ1-1, with TRBD1 identical over 7 bases. The V gene end was trimmed by 5 bases and the J gene end by 1 base; junction bases not matched to a gene: 1. Per the germline V gene, CDR1 is MNHGY and CDR2 is SAAAGT. The CDR3 is 13 amino acids. CDR3 sequence (DNA): TGTGCCAGCAGTCGGGACAGGAACACTGAAGCTTTCTTT. This gives the protein CASSRDRNTEAFF.

The chain couples TRBV30 to TRBJ2-1, with 8 bases fitting TRBD2. Germline values: CDR1 GTSNPN, CDR2 SVGIG (reference sequence). The J segment lost 6 bases and the V segment lost 5 bases, leaving 3 bases of the junction unmatched. The CDR3 sequence is 12 residues long. CDR3 sequence reads: CAWDGTSNEQFF. CDR3 DNA sequence: TGTGCCTGGGATGGGACTAGCAATGAGCAGTTCTTC. The full variable domain, its missing parts supplied by reference TRBV30 and TRBJ2-1, is SQTIHQWPATLVQPVGSPLSLECTVEGTSNPNLYWYRQAAGRGLQLLFYSVGIGQISSEVPQNLSASRPQDRQFILSSKKLLLSDSGFYLCAWDGTSNEQFFGPGTRLTVL.

DNA of the CDR3: TGTGCCAGCAGCTTAACGGGAAGTAATGAAAAACTGTTTTTT. Its protein product is CASSLTGSNEKLFF. The chain recombines TRBV7-2 with TRBJ1-4, with unresolved D. CDR1 SGHTA and CDR2 FQGNSA come from the germline V gene. V dropped 2 bases and J dropped 4 bases, with 8 bases sitting between them. The CDR3 spans 14 residues. The full variable domain, its missing parts supplied by reference TRBV7-2 and TRBJ1-4, is GAGVSQSPSNKVTEKGKDVELRCDPISGHTALYWYRQSLGQGLEFLIYFQGNSAPDKSGLPSDRFSAERTGGSVSTLTIQRTQQEDSAVYLCASSLTGSNEKLFFGSGTQLSVL.

This chain links TRBV7-8 with TRBJ2-2, with D perhaps matching TRBD2 (5 bases). Trimming took 1 base from V and 0 from J, leaving 9 bases between them. This CDR3 contains 16 residues. Germline V gene data show CDR1 as SGHVS and CDR2 as FQNEAQ. The CDR3 sequence: CASSLGSGANTGELFF. The DNA for the CDR3 is TGTGCCAGCAGCTTAGGATCCGGGGCGAACACCGGGGAGCTGTTTTTT.

This clone was detected only a few times. The CDR3 sequence is CASSLVSGGLDEQFF. CDR3 nucleotide sequence: TGTGCCAGCAGCTTAGTTTCGGGAGGGCTCGATGAGCAGTTCTTC. V is TRBV7-2 and J is TRBJ2-1; 8 bases map to TRBD2. The CDR3 is 15 amino acids. The J segment lost 8 bases and the V segment lost 1 base, leaving 7 bases of the junction unmatched. Germline V gene data show CDR1 as SGHTA and CDR2 as FQGNSA.

The rearrangement uses TRBV28 and TRBJ2-3; tentatively, D is TRBD1 (6 bases). The length of the CDR3 is 16 residues. With 2 bases removed from V and 1 base from J, the gap between germline ends came to 13 bases. Germline V gives CDR1 MDHEN, CDR2 SYDVKM. The CDR3 protein is CASSLHPRGGTDTQYF. Written as DNA, the CDR3 is TGTGCCAGCAGTTTACACCCCAGGGGAGGCACAGATACGCAGTATTTT.

The chain joins TRBV7-2 to TRBJ2-1; 9 bases line up with TRBD1. This CDR3 spans 14 amino acids. Germline loops: CDR1 SGHTA, CDR2 FQGNSA. V shed 5 bases, J shed 4 bases, and the junction held 3 bases outside the gene matches. CDR3 amino acids: CASSADRGYNEQFF. CDR3 nucleotide sequence: TGTGCCAGCAGCGCGGACAGGGGTTACAATGAGCAGTTCTTC.

V is TRBV28 and J is TRBJ1-5; 7 bases fit TRBD1. The CDR3 is made up of 16 amino acids. The V gene end was trimmed by 6 bases and the J gene end by 2 bases; junction bases not matched to a gene: 10. Looked up from germline, CDR1 is MDHEN and CDR2 is SYDVKM. Here the CDR3 reads CASSPGGGPGNQPQHF. Written as DNA, the CDR3 is TGTGCCAGCAGCCCGGGAGGGGGCCCGGGCAATCAGCCCCAGCATTTT.

V gene TRBV6-6 combines with J gene TRBJ1-1, with unresolved D. Germline CDR1 and CDR2: MNHNY and SVGAGI (reference sequence). The CDR3 runs 12 residues. Trimming took 4 bases from V and 3 from J, leaving 6 bases between them. The CDR3 sequence is CASSFHDTEAFF. In DNA, the CDR3 is TGTGCCAGCAGTTTCCACGACACTGAAGCTTTCTTT.

The rearrangement uses TRBV5-1 and TRBJ2-5, with D maybe TRBD1 (7 bases). The CDR3 totals 14 residues. The V end lost 3 bases, the J end lost 5 bases, and 14 bases lay between the germline ends. Germline V CDR1 and CDR2: SGHRS, YFSETQ. CDR3 sequence reads: CASSSGGSAETQYF. For the CDR3, the DNA is TGCGCCAGCAGCTCAGGGGGGTCGGCCGAGACCCAGTACTTC.

This clone has more than one count but fewer than ten. V usage is TRBV30 and J usage is TRBJ1-5; TRBD1 is a possible D gene (5 bases). Germline V gene lookup returns CDR1 GTSNPN and CDR2 SVGIG (reference sequence). This CDR3 region has 13 residues. V was clipped by 4 bases and J by 6 bases, with 13 bases between them. Here the CDR3 reads CAWTPGGGQPQHF. CDR3 in DNA: TGTGCCTGGACTCCCGGGGGGGGTCAGCCCCAGCATTTT.

The chain combines TRBV19 with TRBJ1-1; D gene ambiguous. CDR3 size: 14 residues. V lost 3 bases, J lost 1 base, and 9 bases lay in between. In germline, CDR1 is LNHDA, CDR2 SQIVND (reference sequence). The CDR3 DNA is TGTGCCAGTAGTATTTCAGTTGCGAACACTGAAGCTTTCTTT. It codes for CASSISVANTEAFF.

This chain joins TRBV5-6 and TRBJ2-7; 9 bases are a match to TRBD1. Germline trimming cut 3 bases from V and 3 bases from J; bases unmatched to any gene: 7. Germline CDR1 is SGHDT and CDR2 is YYEEEE. This CDR3 has 15 residues. This CDR3 reads CASSSGTGYSYEQYF. CDR3 nucleotides: TGTGCCAGCAGCTCCGGGACAGGGTATAGCTACGAGCAGTACTTC.

This chain uses TRBV9 with TRBJ1-4, with TRBD1 matching 7 bases. Looked up from germline, CDR1 is SGDLS and CDR2 is YYNGEE. The CDR3 has 14 residues. V lost 3 bases, J lost 4 bases, and 3 bases stayed unmatched. The CDR3 loop reads CASSAGQSNEKLFF. CDR3 nucleotide sequence: TGTGCCAGCAGCGCGGGACAGAGTAATGAAAAACTGTTTTTT. Looking up the rest from reference TRBV9 and TRBJ1-4 gives the full variable domain: DSGVTQTPKHLITATGQRVTLRCSPRSGDLSVYWYQQSLDQGLQFLIQYYNGEERAKGNILERFSAQQFPDLHSELNLSSLELGDSALYFCASSAGQSNEKLFFGSGTQLSVL.

J is TRBJ2-1 and V is TRBV5-1; a possible D gene is TRBD1 (6 bases). CDR3 length: 18 residues. The germline V gene has CDR1 SGHRS and CDR2 YFSETQ. V was pared by 0 bases and J by 0 bases, with 16 bases between. The CDR3 bases are TGCGCCAGCAGCTTGGAGCCAGGGGCTGGAGGCTCCTACAATGAGCAGTTCTTC. Protein sequence: CASSLEPGAGGSYNEQFF.

V usage is TRBV7-9 and J usage is TRBJ2-7; D is undetermined. The CDR3 covers 12 residues. V was shortened by 1 base and J by 7 bases, with 8 bases between the two germline ends. CDR1 SEHNR and CDR2 FQNEAQ come from the germline V gene (reference sequence). In DNA form, the CDR3 reads TGTGCCAGCAGCTTAGTTCTGGGAGAGCAGTACTTC. Translating gives CASSLVLGEQYF.

The chain joins TRBV28 to TRBJ2-1; perhaps TRBD1 as D (5 bases). V lost 5 bases, J lost 9 bases, and 8 bases lay in between. Per germline, CDR1 MDHEN and CDR2 SYDVKM. This CDR3 comprises 11 residues. CDR3 sequence: CASSPDSEQFF. In DNA, the CDR3 is TGTGCCAGCAGTCCCGACAGTGAGCAGTTCTTC.

This sequence joins TRBV7-2 and TRBJ1-2; possible D gene TRBD1, 5 bases. This CDR3 has 16 amino acids. V lost 2 bases, J lost 6 bases, and 19 bases lay in between. Per the germline V gene, CDR1 is SGHTA and CDR2 is FQGNSA. In DNA, the CDR3 is TGTGCCAGCAGCTTATCGATTCAGGGCGGCGAGGATGGCTACACCTTC. It specifies CASSLSIQGGEDGYTF.

For the CDR3, the DNA is TGTGCCAGCAGTTTAGACTTCAATGAGCAGTTCTTC. Translated, it gives CASSLDFNEQFF. The chain employs TRBV27 and TRBJ2-1; D is undetermined. Germline-derived CDR1 and CDR2 are MNHEY and SMNVEV (reference sequence). Trimming removed 2 bases from V and 6 bases from J, with 5 bases in between. There are 12 residues in the CDR3.

A word on this clone: This probably arose from a read error, given a far larger clone one base away. The chain has TRBV5-1 and TRBJ2-2; D tentatively fits TRBD1 or TRBD2 (5 bases each). The CDR3 length is 16 residues. From germline, CDR1 is SGHRS and CDR2 YFSETQ. The CDR3 DNA sequence: TGCGTCAGCAGCTTGGTGGCAGGGAGACTGGCCGGGGAGCTGTTTTTT. Encoded protein: CVSSLVAGRLAGELFF.